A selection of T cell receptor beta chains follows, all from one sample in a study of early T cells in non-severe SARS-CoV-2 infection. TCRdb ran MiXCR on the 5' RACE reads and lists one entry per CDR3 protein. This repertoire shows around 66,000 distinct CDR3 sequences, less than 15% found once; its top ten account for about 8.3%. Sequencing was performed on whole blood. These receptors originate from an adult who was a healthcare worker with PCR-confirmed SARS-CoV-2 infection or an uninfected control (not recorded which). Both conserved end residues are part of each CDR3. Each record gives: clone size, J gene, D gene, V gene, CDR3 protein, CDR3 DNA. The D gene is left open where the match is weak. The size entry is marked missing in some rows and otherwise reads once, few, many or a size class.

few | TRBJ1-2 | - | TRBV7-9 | CASRFSGKRNYGYTF | TGTGCCAGCAGGTTCTCTGGGAAAAGGAACTATGGCTACACCTTC
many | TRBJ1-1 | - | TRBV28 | CASSLPTGRSTEAFF | TGTGCCAGCAGTTTACCGACAGGCCGGAGCACTGAAGCTTTCTTT
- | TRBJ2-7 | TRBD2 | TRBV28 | CASSQGLVGYEQYF | TGTGCCAGCAGTCAGGGACTAGTGGGATACGAGCAGTACTTC
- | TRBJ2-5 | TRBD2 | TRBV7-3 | CASSATSGSLETQYF | TGTGCCAGCAGTGCAACTAGCGGGAGTCTGGAGACCCAGTACTTC
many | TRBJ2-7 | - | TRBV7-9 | CASSLGVRDEQYF | TGTGCCAGCAGCTTAGGGGTCAGAGACGAGCAGTACTTC
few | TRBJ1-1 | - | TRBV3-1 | CASSQVLKSTEAFF | TGTGCCAGCAGCCAAGTTCTGAAAAGCACTGAAGCTTTCTTT
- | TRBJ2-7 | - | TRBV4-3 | CASSHEASYEQYF | TGCGCCAGCAGCCACGAAGCTAGCTACGAGCAGTACTTC
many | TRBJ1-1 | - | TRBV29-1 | CSVPEEYPNTEAFF | TGCAGCGTCCCTGAGGAGTACCCGAACACTGAAGCTTTCTTT
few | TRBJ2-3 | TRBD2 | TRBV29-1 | CSVELAGGLADTQYF | TGCAGCGTTGAGCTAGCGGGAGGGCTGGCAGATACGCAGTATTTT
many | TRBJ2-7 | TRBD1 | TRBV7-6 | CASRPGQVSVSYEQYF | TGTGCCAGCAGACCCGGACAGGTATCGGTCTCCTACGAGCAGTACTTC
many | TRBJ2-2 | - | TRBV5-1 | CASSLGQITGELFF | TGCGCCAGCAGCTTGGGACAGATCACCGGGGAGCTGTTTTTT
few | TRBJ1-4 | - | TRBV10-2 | CASSEYGEKLFF | TGCGCCAGCAGTGAGTACGGCGAAAAACTGTTTTTT
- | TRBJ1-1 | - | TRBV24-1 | CATAWGTEAFF | TGTGCCACGGCGTGGGGCACTGAAGCTTTCTTT
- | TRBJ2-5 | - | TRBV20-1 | CSALPSGLMGETQYF | TGCAGTGCTCTCCCCTCCGGTTTGATGGGCGAGACCCAGTACTTC
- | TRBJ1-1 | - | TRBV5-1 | CASSPRENTEAFF | TGCGCCAGCAGCCCTAGGGAGAACACTGAAGCTTTCTTT
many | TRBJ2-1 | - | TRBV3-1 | CASSQELSSYNEQFF | TGTGCCAGCAGCCAAGAACTTAGCTCCTACAATGAGCAGTTCTTC
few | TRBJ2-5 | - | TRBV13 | CASSLVGETQYF | TGTGCCAGCAGCTTAGTTGGGGAGACCCAGTACTTC
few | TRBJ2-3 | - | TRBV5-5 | CASSSGVDPTDTQYF | TGTGCCAGCAGCTCCGGGGTGGACCCCACAGATACGCAGTATTTT
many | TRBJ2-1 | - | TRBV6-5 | CASSYSQGRNEQFF | TGTGCCAGCAGTTACTCGCAGGGGAGAAATGAGCAGTTCTTC
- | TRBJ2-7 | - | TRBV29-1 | CSAGRDAYEQYF | TGCAGCGCCGGTCGGGACGCCTACGAGCAGTACTTC
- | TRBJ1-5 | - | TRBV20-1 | CSARKTWGPDQPQHF | TGCAGTGCTAGAAAGACGTGGGGGCCGGATCAGCCCCAGCATTTT
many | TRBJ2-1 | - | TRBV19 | CASSIGWGASYNEQFF | TGTGCCAGTAGTATTGGTTGGGGGGCCTCCTACAATGAGCAGTTCTTC
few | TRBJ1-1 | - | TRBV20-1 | CSAPSGPLKNTEAFF | TGCAGTGCCCCCTCGGGGCCTCTTAAGAACACTGAAGCTTTCTTT
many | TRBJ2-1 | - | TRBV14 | CASSQTYNEQFF | TGTGCCAGCAGCCAGACCTACAATGAGCAGTTCTTC
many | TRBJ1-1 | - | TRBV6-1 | CASSEDPRTGWYTEAFF | TGTGCCAGCAGTGAGGACCCTCGTACAGGATGGTACACTGAAGCTTTCTTT
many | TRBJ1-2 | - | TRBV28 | CASSLSNRGYTF | TGTGCCAGCAGTTTATCGAATCGGGGCTACACCTTC
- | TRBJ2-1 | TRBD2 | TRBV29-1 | CSVETGGPYNEQFF | TGCAGCGTTGAAACGGGAGGGCCCTACAATGAGCAGTTCTTC
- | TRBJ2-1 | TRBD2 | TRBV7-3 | CASSSRTSDEQFF | TGTGCCAGCAGCTCCCGGACTAGCGATGAGCAGTTCTTC
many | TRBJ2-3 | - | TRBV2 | CASRDTDTQYF | TGTGCCAGCAGAGACACAGATACGCAGTATTTT
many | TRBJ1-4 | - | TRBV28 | CASGPLPTNEKLFF | TGTGCCAGCGGGCCTCTACCAACTAATGAAAAACTGTTTTTT
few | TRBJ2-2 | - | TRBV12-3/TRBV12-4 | CASGRSTGELFF | TGTGCCAGCGGTCGTTCCACCGGGGAGCTGTTTTTT
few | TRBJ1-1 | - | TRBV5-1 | CASSFGPADGTEAFF | TGCGCCAGCAGCTTCGGGCCTGCGGACGGCACTGAAGCTTTCTTT
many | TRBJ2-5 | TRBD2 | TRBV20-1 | CSARAGGRGETQYF | TGCAGTGCTAGAGCGGGGGGGCGCGGGGAGACCCAGTACTTC
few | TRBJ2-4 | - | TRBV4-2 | CASSQETLGKNIQYF | TGTGCCAGCAGCCAAGAAACCCTAGGCAAAAACATTCAGTACTTC
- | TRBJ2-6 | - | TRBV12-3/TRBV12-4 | CASSSTTRTGANVLTF | TGTGCCAGCAGTTCTACTACGAGGACCGGGGCCAACGTCCTGACTTTC
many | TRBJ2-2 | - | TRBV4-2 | CASSQETAVTGELFF | TGTGCCAGCAGCCAAGAGACAGCCGTCACCGGGGAGCTGTTTTTT
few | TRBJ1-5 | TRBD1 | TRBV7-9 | CASSWLTGGTGPQHF | TGTGCCAGCAGCTGGTTGACAGGGGGCACAGGTCCCCAGCATTTT
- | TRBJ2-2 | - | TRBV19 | CASHHKGRTGELFF | TGTGCCAGTCATCACAAGGGACGAACCGGGGAGCTGTTTTTT
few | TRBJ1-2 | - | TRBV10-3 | CAITKTGGSGYTF | TGTGCCATCACCAAAACTGGGGGGAGTGGCTACACCTTC
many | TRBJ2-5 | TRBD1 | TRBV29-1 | CSVRTGQETQYF | TGCAGCGTTCGGACAGGGCAAGAGACCCAGTACTTC
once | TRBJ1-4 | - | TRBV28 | CASSLGGREKLFF | TGTGCCAGCAGTTTGGGGGGTAGGGAAAAACTGTTTTTT
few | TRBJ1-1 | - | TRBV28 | CASIWGARGTEAFF | TGTGCCAGCATTTGGGGGGCGCGGGGCACTGAAGCTTTCTTT
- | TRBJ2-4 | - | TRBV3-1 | CASSHSRTKNIQYF | TGTGCCAGCAGCCATTCAAGGACCAAAAACATTCAGTACTTC
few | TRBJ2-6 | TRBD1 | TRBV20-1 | CSARDRVVAGANVLTF | TGCAGTGCTCGCGACAGGGTGGTAGCTGGGGCCAACGTCCTGACTTTC
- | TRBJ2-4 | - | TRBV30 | CAWSVPGLRDIQYF | TGTGCCTGGAGTGTACCTGGGCTGCGGGACATTCAGTACTTC
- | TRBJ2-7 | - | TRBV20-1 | CSASPLNEQYF | TGCAGTGCTAGTCCGCTAAACGAGCAGTACTTC
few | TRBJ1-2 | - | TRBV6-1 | CASSELGYGYTF | TGTGCCAGCAGTGAATTGGGCTATGGCTACACCTTC
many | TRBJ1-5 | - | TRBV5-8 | CASSREGPQHF | TGTGCCAGCAGCCGGGAGGGGCCCCAGCATTTT
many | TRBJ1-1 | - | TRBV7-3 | CASSLSRNTEAFF | TGTGCCAGCAGCTTAAGCAGGAACACTGAAGCTTTCTTT
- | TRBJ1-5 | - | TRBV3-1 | CASSQDLTPGGQPQHF | TGTGCCAGCAGCCAAGACTTAACCCCCGGAGGGCAGCCCCAGCATTTT
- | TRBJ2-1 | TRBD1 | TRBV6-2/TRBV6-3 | CASSYSGQGAQDEQFF | TGTGCCAGCAGTTACTCCGGACAGGGGGCGCAGGATGAGCAGTTCTTC
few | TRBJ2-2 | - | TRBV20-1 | CSARGRLSGNTGELFF | TGCAGTGCTAGAGGGAGACTAAGCGGTAACACCGGGGAGCTGTTTTTT
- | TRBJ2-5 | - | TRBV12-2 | CASRLASGTVTQYF | TGTGCAAGTCGCTTAGCATCCGGCACGGTGACCCAGTACTTC